The 31 T cell receptor beta chains listed next were all sequenced from one sample in a study of blood T cell repertoires in COVID-19. Sequencing used immunoSEQ multiplex PCR; TCRdb keeps in-frame clones, though not all of them. The sample holds fewer than 250,000 clones, 75% to 85% seen once. Material: peripheral blood. The receptors were gathered from a woman aged 70-85 years with acute or convalescent COVID-19.

This clone was found once. J is TRBJ1-2 and V is TRBV4-3, with 7 bases matching TRBD1. Germline V gives CDR1 LGHNA, CDR2 YSLEER. Trimming cost V 0 bases and J 4 bases; bases outside gene matches: 11. The CDR3 extends over 17 amino acids. This CDR3 reads CASSQDNLGGQRYGYTF. As DNA, the CDR3 is TGCGCCAGCAGCCAAGACAATCTCGGGGGACAGCGCTATGGCTACACCTTC.

This clone was seen a handful of times. This chain joins TRBV9 and TRBJ1-5; D call uncertain. Germline CDR1 is SGDLS and CDR2 is YYNGEE. Trimming stripped 0 bases from V and 0 bases from J, with 7 bases between. The CDR3 contains 15 residues. The CDR3 region is CASSVGTVSNQPQHF. CDR3 bases: TGTGCCAGCAGCGTAGGAACGGTTAGCAATCAGCCCCAGCATTTT.

The rearrangement uses TRBV28 and TRBJ2-4; a possible D gene is TRBD2 (6 bases). CDR1 is MDHEN, CDR2 SYDVKM, per germline. There are 14 residues in the CDR3. Trimming left V 6 bases short and J 3 bases short, with 12 bases between. CDR3 region: CASRRGGGKNIQYF. CDR3 sequence (DNA): TGTGCCAGCAGGCGGGGAGGAGGCAAAAACATTCAGTACTTC.

The gene calls are TRBV5-1 and TRBJ2-5; 14 nucleotides align to TRBD2. This CDR3 is built from 14 residues. The germline gives CDR1 SGHRS, CDR2 YFSETQ. V was clipped by 6 bases and J by 4 bases; unmatched bases: 2. The DNA of the CDR3 is TGCGCCAGCATGACTAGCGGGGGGGCAGAGACCCAGTACTTC. It yields the protein CASMTSGGAETQYF.

The V call is TRBV5-6, the J call TRBJ2-3; 9 nucleotides line up with TRBD1. Looked up from germline, CDR1 is SGHDT and CDR2 is YYEEEE. Trimming at V came to 4 bases and at J to 5 bases, leaving 5 bases not matched to a gene. The CDR3 has 14 residues. This CDR3 reads CASSPRDREDTQYF. The CDR3 DNA follows: TGTGCCAGCAGCCCCCGGGACAGGGAAGATACGCAGTATTTT.

The genes are TRBV19 and TRBJ1-2; 10 positions match TRBD1. The junction had 8 bases not matched to a gene; V was cut back by 9 bases and J by 4 bases. The germline V gene has CDR1 LNHDA and CDR2 SQIVND (reference sequence). This CDR3 has 14 residues. The DNA of the CDR3 is TGTGCCAGCAAACTGGGACAGGGGTCCTATGGCTACACCTTC. This sequence encodes CASKLGQGSYGYTF.

This clone has just a few counts. The chain recombines TRBV19 with TRBJ1-1, with 8 bases that match TRBD1. The germline CDR1 and CDR2 sequences are LNHDA and SQIVND (reference sequence). This CDR3 spans 14 amino acids. The ends lost 7 bases at V and 1 base at J; junction bases unmatched: 5. The CDR3 is CASTRTGRNTEAFF. The CDR3 DNA sequence: TGTGCCAGTACTCGGACAGGGAGGAACACTGAAGCTTTCTTT.

In this sample, this clone turned up once. V gene TRBV5-6 combines with J gene TRBJ2-5, with D tentatively TRBD1 (6 bases). Trimming took 3 bases from V and 4 from J, leaving 10 bases between them. The CDR3 totals 13 residues. Germline-derived CDR1 and CDR2 are SGHDT and YYEEEE. CDR3 in DNA: TGTGCCAGCAGCTGGTGGGGGCGAGAGACCCAGTACTTC. Its protein product is CASSWWGRETQYF.

The chain uses TRBV20-1 and TRBJ2-2, with D hard to call. CDR3 size: 9 residues. CDR1 and CDR2 (germline): DFQATT, SNEGSKA (reference sequence). The CDR3 here is CPRSGELFF. The CDR3 nucleotides are TGCCCCCGGTCCGGGGAGCTGTTTTTT.

The CDR3 sequence is CASSLGGQARETQYF. The CDR3 DNA reads as TGCGCCAGCAGCTTGGGGGGACAGGCTCGGGAGACCCAGTACTTC. V and J are TRBV5-1 and TRBJ2-5; 8 positions agree with TRBD1. The CDR3 contains 15 residues. The V gene end was trimmed by 0 bases and the J gene end by 5 bases; junction bases not matched to a gene: 6. Germline V gives CDR1 SGHRS, CDR2 YFSETQ.

The rearrangement links TRBV6-2 or TRBV6-3 to TRBJ1-1; 8 bases fit TRBD1. Germline loops: CDR1 MNHEY, CDR2 SVGEGT. There are 13 residues in the CDR3. V lost 3 bases, J lost 8 bases, and 5 bases stayed unmatched. Here the CDR3 DNA reads TGTGCCAGCAGTTATGGCAGGGGGCGCGAAGCTTTCTTT. Its protein product is CASSYGRGREAFF.

This clone has only a few counts. This chain links TRBV19 with TRBJ1-2, with TRBD1 matching 8 bases. The CDR3 is 15 amino acids. Germline assignment: CDR1 LNHDA and CDR2 SQIVND (reference sequence). The V and J ends lost 4 bases and 7 bases, in that order; junction bases with no gene match: 11. The DNA for the CDR3 is TGTGCCAGTAGTACCGGACAGGGACTTTCGAGTGGCTACACCTTC. It yields the protein CASSTGQGLSSGYTF.

This sequence joins TRBV6-5 and TRBJ1-1; 7 bases align to TRBD1. Trimming cost V 6 bases and J 7 bases; bases outside gene matches: 14. The CDR3 is made up of 15 amino acids. Germline CDR1 reads MNHEY; CDR2 reads SVGAGI. CDR3 sequence (DNA): TGTGCCAGCAGCTTCTTAGACCGGGACAGAAGTGAAGCTTTCTTT. This translates into CASSFLDRDRSEAFF.

The chain combines TRBV4-1 with TRBJ2-1; D remains unclear. The CDR3 is 11 residues long. Germline V gives CDR1 MGHRA, CDR2 YSYEKL. Trimming took off 0 bases at V and 15 bases at J, with 9 bases between the two ends. The CDR3 here is CASSQEVQLFF. The CDR3 coding sequence is TGCGCCAGCAGCCAAGAAGTTCAGTTGTTCTTC.

The rearrangement joins TRBV19 to TRBJ2-1; 12 positions match TRBD2. Germline assignment: CDR1 LNHDA and CDR2 SQIVND (reference sequence). The CDR3 length is 18 residues. V gave up 1 base and J gave up 3 bases; unmatched junction bases: 7. CDR3 protein: CASSIAGLAGGYYNEQFF. CDR3 DNA sequence: TGTGCCAGTAGTATAGCCGGGCTAGCGGGGGGGTACTACAATGAGCAGTTCTTC.

This clone showed up just a few times. The chain combines TRBV28 with TRBJ2-2, with D possibly being TRBD1 (6 bases). Germline CDR1 MDHEN, CDR2 SYDVKM. CDR3 length equals 13 residues. Trimming removed 3 bases from V and 8 bases from J, with 10 bases in between. The CDR3 reads CASSFTGLGELFF. The CDR3 DNA follows: TGTGCCAGCAGTTTCACAGGGTTGGGGGAGCTGTTTTTT. Together with reference TRBV28 and TRBJ2-2, the CDR3 gives the full variable domain: DVKVTQSSRYLVKRTGEKVFLECVQDMDHENMFWYRQDPGLGLRLIYFSYDVKMKEKGDIPEGYSVSREKKERFSLILESASTNQTSMYLCASSFTGLGELFFGEGSRLTVL.

The chain combines TRBV7-2 with TRBJ2-2; maybe TRBD1 (6 bases). The CDR3 is made up of 15 amino acids. CDR1 and CDR2 from the germline V gene are SGHTA and FQGNSA. Trimming pared 5 bases from V and 6 bases from J, leaving 16 bases between. CDR3 DNA sequence: TGTGCCAGCAGCCCTTCACAGGGATGGGCCGGGGAGCTGTTTTTT. Its protein product is CASSPSQGWAGELFF.

This CDR3 is CASSSVNSPLHF. CDR3 nucleotide sequence: TGTGCCAGCAGCTCGGTGAATTCACCCCTCCACTTT. This chain links TRBV7-2 with TRBJ1-6; no firm D call. Trimming took 4 bases from V and 7 from J, leaving 5 bases between them. CDR1 and CDR2 (germline): SGHTA, FQGNSA. The CDR3 loop spans 12 amino acids.

The rearrangement links TRBV29-1 to TRBJ1-1; D remains unclear. Germline V gives CDR1 SQVTM, CDR2 ANQGSEA. V shed 3 bases and J shed 7 bases, with 12 bases lying between them. The CDR3 sequence is 12 residues long. For the CDR3, the DNA is TGCAGCGTTGACGACACCCTCTTTGAAGCTTTCTTT. Amino acids: CSVDDTLFEAFF.

The genes are TRBV25-1 and TRBJ1-4; D unclear. Germline V gene data show CDR1 as MGHDK and CDR2 as SYGVNS. The CDR3 is 14 amino acids. Between the trimmed V and J ends, which lost 3 bases and 8 bases, there was a span of 13 bases. This chain's CDR3 is CASSDGPGKEKLFF. The CDR3 DNA reads as TGTGCCAGCAGTGACGGCCCAGGAAAAGAAAAACTGTTTTTT.

This rearrangement joins TRBV4-1 to TRBJ1-2, with D perhaps matching TRBD1 (6 bases). V lost 0 bases, J lost 4 bases, and 9 bases lay in between. Germline assignment: CDR1 MGHRA and CDR2 YSYEKL. CDR3 length equals 14 residues. The CDR3 loop reads CASSQDAQGYGYTF. The CDR3 bases are TGCGCCAGCAGCCAAGATGCACAGGGCTATGGCTACACCTTC.

This chain links TRBV3-1 (or the pseudogene TRBV3-2) with TRBJ2-5; 7 positions agree with TRBD2. The CDR3 extends over 14 amino acids. Per germline, CDR1 LGHDT and CDR2 YNNKEL (reference sequence). The V gene end was trimmed by 1 base and the J gene end by 2 bases; junction bases not matched to a gene: 1. The CDR3 loop reads CASSQGGLQETQYF. CDR3 sequence (DNA): TGTGCCAGCAGCCAAGGGGGACTACAAGAGACCCAGTACTTC.

The chain employs TRBV24-1 and TRBJ2-7, with D possibly TRBD1 on 5 matching bases. The V gene's germline CDR1 is KGHDR and CDR2 SFDVKD. Trimming took off 4 bases at V and 5 bases at J, with 8 bases between the two ends. CDR3 length: 12 residues. This CDR3 is CATSDRVDEQYF. The CDR3 region has the DNA TGTGCCACCAGTGACAGGGTCGACGAGCAGTACTTC.

The chain has TRBV9 and TRBJ1-1, with D possibly being TRBD1 (6 bases). Germline V CDR1 and CDR2: SGDLS, YYNGEE. V lost 2 bases to trimming and J lost 1 base, with 9 bases between them. This CDR3 is 14 amino acids long. Here the CDR3 reads CASSVQGRNTEAFF. For the CDR3, the DNA is TGTGCCAGCAGCGTGCAGGGGAGGAACACTGAAGCTTTCTTT.

The J gene is TRBJ2-4, the V gene TRBV5-8, with 7 positions matching TRBD2. In germline, CDR1 is SGHTS, CDR2 YDEGEE. This CDR3 has 16 amino acids. With V trimmed by 0 bases and J by 2 bases, 5 bases remained unmatched. The CDR3 loop is CASSLAVGGTKNIQYF. The CDR3 bases are TGTGCCAGCAGCTTGGCCGTCGGGGGGACCAAAAACATTCAGTACTTC.

The genes are TRBV3-1 (or the pseudogene TRBV3-2) and TRBJ1-4; 9 nucleotides line up with TRBD1. CDR1 is LGHDT and CDR2 is YNNKEL in the germline V gene (reference sequence). Trimming cost V 5 bases and J 9 bases; bases outside gene matches: 10. CDR3 length equals 15 residues. The CDR3 nucleotides are TGTGCCAGCAGCACGACCGGGACAGGGCCGAAAAAACTGTTTTTT. The encoded protein is CASSTTGTGPKKLFF.

There are a few counts of this clone. V and J are TRBV3-1 (or the pseudogene TRBV3-2) and TRBJ1-6; TRBD1 agrees at 7 bases. The length of the CDR3 is 13 residues. With V trimmed by 4 bases and J by 10 bases, 4 bases remained unmatched. Germline assignment: CDR1 LGHDT and CDR2 YNNKEL (reference sequence). The CDR3 DNA reads as TGTGCCAGCAGCCGACAGGGTCAATCACCCCTCCACTTT. Amino acids: CASSRQGQSPLHF.

This clone was observed a handful of times. The chain carries TRBV7-9 and TRBJ1-2; 7 positions match TRBD1. This CDR3 has 15 amino acids. J gave up 8 bases and V 0 bases, and 9 bases lay outside the gene matches. The germline CDR1 and CDR2 sequences are SEHNR and FQNEAQ (reference sequence). CDR3 sequence reads: CASSLAADRDDGYTF. CDR3 coding DNA: TGTGCCAGCAGCTTAGCGGCTGACAGGGATGACGGCTACACCTTC.

The chain joins TRBV27 to TRBJ1-5; D gene ambiguous. CDR1 is MNHEY and CDR2 is SMNVEV in the germline V gene (reference sequence). The V end was cut by 5 bases, the J end by 4 bases, with 18 bases between. CDR3 length: 16 amino acids. CDR3 region: CASSHERPTYNQPQHF. In nucleotides, the CDR3 is TGTGCCAGCAGTCACGAGAGGCCAACTTATAATCAGCCCCAGCATTTT.

This clone has more than one count but fewer than ten. V usage is TRBV19 and J usage is TRBJ1-1; D gene uncertain. The V end was cut by 3 bases, the J end by 1 base, with 12 bases between. Germline CDR1 is LNHDA and CDR2 is SQIVND (reference sequence). The CDR3 consists of 15 residues. The CDR3 DNA is TGTGCCAGTAGTATGCCGAGGGTTGGGAACACTGAAGCTTTCTTT. Its translation: CASSMPRVGNTEAFF.

Here the CDR3 reads CASSFGQANTEAFF. CDR3 DNA sequence: TGTGCCAGCAGCTTTGGACAGGCGAACACTGAAGCTTTCTTT. The V call is TRBV14, the J call TRBJ1-1; the match to TRBD1 covers 7 bases. Losses at the gene ends were 5 bases for V and 1 base for J; bases not matched to a gene: 4. Germline V gene sequence: CDR1 SGHDN, CDR2 FVKESK. There are 14 residues in the CDR3.